The source of this T cell receptor (beta chain) is a study of blood T cells in healthy people across ages. The CDR3 sequence is 16 residues long. Losses at the gene ends were 5 bases for V and 7 bases for J; bases not matched to a gene: 7. Looked up from germline, CDR1 is MDHEN and CDR2 is SYDVKM. For the second PCR, which ran for 7 to 11 cycles, a sample-barcoded 5' primer and a J-beta primer mix were used. Each cDNA molecule carried a tag from a template-switch adaptor that contained 12 random nucleotides. Each single sample gave us at least 3 million CDR3-containing paired-end reads. TCRdb redid the calling of the 5' RACE reads with MiXCR, one entry per CDR3 protein. The table lists about 780,000 distinct CDR3 sequences, 35% to 50% of them singletons, with around 18% in the top ten.

Sequencing was performed on blood. This sequence originates from a man at least 80 years old in good health. J is TRBJ2-1 and V is TRBV28, with 14 nucleotides matching TRBD2. DNA of the CDR3: TGTGCCAGCAGTATTGGGGGGACTAGCGGGAGAAATGAGCAGTTCTTC. Its translation: CASSIGGTSGRNEQFF.